This T cell receptor beta chain was identified during a study of T cells in Graves' hyperthyroidism and ophthalmopathy (dated by TCRdb to the late 2010s). A note on the overall study: Peripheral blood samples were taken at the time of initial diagnosis, prior to any treatment. To identify distinguishing TCR V-J signatures, a discovery cohort of around 100 patients was used, comprising 43 with Graves' ophthalmopathy and around 57 with stable Graves' hyperthyroidism. Prospective prediction of ophthalmopathy was tested in an independent validation cohort of fewer than 20 hyperthyroidism patients and 17 patients who later progressed to ophthalmopathy. The 75 to 100 discovery patients were randomly split 7:3 into training and test sets. The study also compared thyroid tissue and blood T-cell repertoires from several Graves' hyperthyroidism patients. After sampling, hyperthyroidism patients received methimazole starting at 30 mg daily, and ophthalmopathy patients received high-dose intravenous methylprednisolone. TCR Vbeta CDR3 sequencing of roughly 140 peripheral blood samples (roughly 43 ophthalmopathy, 75 hyperthyroidism and approximately 17 progressor patients) is reported in the paper.

The CDR3 covers 15 residues, taking in both the cysteine and the phenylalanine. The only DNA kept is the CDR3, 45 bases in frame from the first base. The CDR1 and CDR2 encoded by the germline V gene (reference sequence) are MNHEY and SMNVEV. Unmatched junction bases come to 0, with V trimmed by 2 bases and J by 2 bases. What the study reported, not specific to this receptor: A 13 V-J signature model separated ophthalmopathy from stable hyperthyroidism, with about 90% sensitivity and 81.08% specificity in cross-validation and 80%/75% in testing. In validation, the model predicted progression to ophthalmopathy a median of roughly six months before onset, with roughly 71% sensitivity and 72.22% specificity. Most expanded thyroid clonotypes (frequency above 0.001) were also detected in blood, suggesting blood repertoires may reflect thyroid immune responses. No statistical method was used to set the sample size in advance, and investigators knew the group allocation.

On this clonotype: The antigen it binds to is not known. No base quality values were provided; no much bigger clone lies one nucleotide off.

Hyperthyroidism patients were newly diagnosed, had a disease duration of under 2 months, and were aged 18 to 65 years. Exclusion was applied to patients with uncontrolled infections, other autoimmune diseases, pregnancy or lactation. Clinical symptoms, serum thyroxine and TRAb, thyroid ultrasound, and orbital computed tomography formed the basis for the diagnoses. For progressor patients, blood was drawn at the first diagnosis of hyperthyroidism, before any ophthalmopathy symptoms had appeared. PBMCs were isolated from 7.5 to 10 ml of fresh peripheral blood by Ficoll-Paque density gradient centrifugation. Progressor patients were initially diagnosed with Graves' hyperthyroidism and developed ophthalmopathy during follow-up. Total RNA was extracted using Trizol reagent, and RNA quality was assessed on an Agilent 2100 Bioanalyzer. Amplification of TCR beta CDR3 regions was carried out from RNA transcripts. For the first round of RT-PCR on the TCR CDR3, the HTBI primer set was used together with the Qiagen OneStep RT-PCR kit. A second multiplex PCR round built the libraries, followed by size selection and purification. The libraries were sequenced on an Illumina HiSeq2000 using paired-end 100 bp reads. As for the authors' bioinformatics: SOAPnuke was used to process the raw data, with reads discarded if the reads contained adapters or uncalled bases, had a mean Phred below 15, or lacked an exact constant-primer or identifier match. COPE v1.2.5 was used to merge high-quality paired reads, and clonotypes were defined as unique nucleotide sequences. MiTCR v1.1 was used to align clonotypes to the IMGT TRBV, TRBD and TRBJ reference segments. Only V-J combinations with frequency above 0.0001, covering approximately 99% of repertoires, were analysed. A TCS score was defined as the ratio between F50 (clonal expansion) and ExV (chaos), using BLOSUM62-based TCRdist between CDR3 peptides within each V-J. Welch's t-statistics and random forest reduced several hundred V-J features to some 14, which were used in a naive Bayes classifier (R e1071). TCRdb reprocessing: public reads trimmed at Q25 with fastp, clones called with MiXCR, in-frame beta chains kept. Rows matching on CDR3 protein sequence are summarized as one entry with the most common DNA and genes. None of the V and J calls come from the authors' own analysis; TCRdb made them. The sample has hundreds of thousands of distinct CDR3 sequences on record, around a quarter of them singletons. Roughly a quarter of the sample is taken by the ten largest.

Rearrangement joined TRBV27 to TRBJ1-6, and 7 bases in between align with TRBD1. The receptor was isolated from a man in his forties with Graves' hyperthyroidism that later progressed to Graves' ophthalmopathy. Sequencing was performed on blood. The CDR3 sequence is CASSLRGPYNSPLHF. The nucleotides read TGTGCCAGCAGTTTAAGGGGGCCCTATAATTCACCCCTCCACTTT.